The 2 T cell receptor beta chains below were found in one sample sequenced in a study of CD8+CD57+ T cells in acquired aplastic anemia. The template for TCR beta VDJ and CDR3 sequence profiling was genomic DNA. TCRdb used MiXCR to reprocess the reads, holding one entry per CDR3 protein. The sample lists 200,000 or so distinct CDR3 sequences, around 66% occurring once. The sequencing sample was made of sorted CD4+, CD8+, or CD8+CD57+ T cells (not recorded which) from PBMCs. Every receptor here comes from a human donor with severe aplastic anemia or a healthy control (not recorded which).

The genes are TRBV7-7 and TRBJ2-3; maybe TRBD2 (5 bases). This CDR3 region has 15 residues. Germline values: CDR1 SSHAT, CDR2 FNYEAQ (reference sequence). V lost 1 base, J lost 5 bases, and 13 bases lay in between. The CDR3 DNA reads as TGTGCCAGCAGCTTAGGTGGAGGACCTGGAGATACGCAGTATTTT. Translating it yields CASSLGGGPGDTQYF.

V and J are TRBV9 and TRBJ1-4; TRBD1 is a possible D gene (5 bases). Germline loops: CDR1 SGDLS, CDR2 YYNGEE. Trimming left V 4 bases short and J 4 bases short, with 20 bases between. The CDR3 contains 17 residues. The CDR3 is CASSPDPMTAINEKLFF. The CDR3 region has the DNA TGTGCCAGCAGCCCAGATCCAATGACAGCGATTAATGAAAAACTGTTTTTT.